This TCR beta chain was retrieved from a study of T cell changes during pregnancy in multiple sclerosis. Here immunoSEQ multiplex PCR was the method, and the copy in TCRdb shows in-frame clones only, minus some. The data contain 50,000 to 60,000 clones, about nine tenths of them singletons. The TCR was taken from a female donor with multiple sclerosis, enrolled in a pregnancy study. The starting material was CD4+ T cells from peripheral blood mononuclear cells, obtained in the second trimester of pregnancy.

CDR3 protein: CASRNTGSGELFF. The CDR3 DNA follows: TGTGCCAGCAGAAATACAGGGAGTGGGGAGCTGTTTTTT. This rearrangement joins TRBV6-5 to TRBJ2-2, with D possibly matching TRBD1 (6 bases). Germline CDR1 and CDR2: MNHEY and SVGAGI. Trimming pared 6 bases from V and 8 bases from J, leaving 13 bases between. CDR3 length: 13 amino acids.